A single sample gave rise to the 16 T cell receptor beta chains below, sequenced in a study of shared clonotypes between healthy human individuals. The protocol was immunoSEQ multiplex PCR, while the TCRdb copy is restricted to in-frame clones and leaves out a portion. In the table there are over a million clones, about four fifths of which are singletons. The sample consisted of memory CD4+ T cells from PBMCs. Subset defined: CD45RA-negative fraction. The origin of the receptors is a man aged 18 to 30 in good health. Some clones in this sample may be carry-over from other donors' samples.

The chain joins TRBV5-6 to TRBJ2-3; no clear D gene. Germline V CDR1 and CDR2: SGHDT, YYEEEE. The V end lost 4 bases, the J end lost 1 base, and 13 bases lay between the germline ends. This CDR3 comprises 15 residues. The CDR3 reads CASSPKSWGTDTQYF. The DNA for the CDR3 is TGTGCCAGCAGCCCAAAAAGTTGGGGCACAGATACGCAGTATTTT. The full variable domain, with the rest looked up from reference TRBV5-6 and TRBJ2-3, is DAGVTQSPTHLIKTRGQQVTLRCSPKSGHDTVSWYQQALGQGPQFIFQYYEEEERQRGNFPDRFSGHQFPNYSSELNVNALLLGDSALYLCASSPKSWGTDTQYFGPGTRLTVL.

V is TRBV15 and J is TRBJ2-5, with a weak D call TRBD2 (6 bases). V lost 1 base to trimming and J lost 6 bases, with 15 bases between them. The CDR3 contains 15 residues. Germline lookup yields CDR1 LNHNV and CDR2 YYDKDF (reference sequence). The CDR3 DNA is TGTGCCACCAGCAGAGGGGCCCCCGGGGGAAAGACCCAGTACTTC. Protein product: CATSRGAPGGKTQYF.

The chain has TRBV5-6 and TRBJ2-1; 9 nucleotides line up with TRBD2. In germline, CDR1 is SGHDT, CDR2 YYEEEE. The length of the CDR3 is 13 residues. V dropped 7 bases and J dropped 6; count of bases not matched to a gene: 5. DNA for the CDR3: TGTGCCAGCCTCAAGACTAGCGGCAATGAGCAGTTCTTC. As protein: CASLKTSGNEQFF. Full variable domain (missing parts from reference TRBV5-6 and TRBJ2-1): DAGVTQSPTHLIKTRGQQVTLRCSPKSGHDTVSWYQQALGQGPQFIFQYYEEEERQRGNFPDRFSGHQFPNYSSELNVNALLLGDSALYLCASLKTSGNEQFFGPGTRLTVL.

This chain connects TRBV28 to TRBJ2-7; 11 bases are shared with TRBD2. The CDR3 has 18 amino acids. V was pared by 5 bases and J by 4 bases, with 16 bases of the junction left unmatched. CDR1 is MDHEN, CDR2 SYDVKM, per germline. The CDR3 DNA reads as TGTGCCAGCAGTGGGACTAGCGGAATAAGCACAAAGATATACGAGCAGTACTTC. Translated: CASSGTSGISTKIYEQYF.

This clone was seen only a few times. Here the CDR3 DNA reads TGTGCCTGGGGCCACCCGGGACAGACTACTGAAGCTTTCTTT. Protein product: CAWGHPGQTTEAFF. The rearrangement uses TRBV30 and TRBJ1-1, with TRBD1 matching over 7 bases. Germline V lookup: CDR1 GTSNPN, CDR2 SVGIG (reference sequence). V lost 5 bases to trimming and J lost 5 bases; unmatched junction nucleotides: 11. The CDR3 extends over 14 amino acids.

V gene TRBV5-6 combines with J gene TRBJ1-5; D unclear. The V and J ends lost 1 base and 1 base respectively, with 9 bases between them. Germline assignment: CDR1 SGHDT and CDR2 YYEEEE. The CDR3 loop spans 15 amino acids. DNA of the CDR3: TGTGCCAGCAGCTTGCTGGGGTTGAGCAATCAGCCCCAGCATTTT. Translating gives CASSLLGLSNQPQHF.

This rearrangement joins TRBV7-2 to TRBJ2-5; D unclear. V was clipped by 6 bases and J by 2 bases, with 13 bases between them. Germline CDR1 SGHTA, CDR2 FQGNSA. This CDR3 region has 14 residues. CDR3 sequence: CASRPTVLQETQYF. DNA of the CDR3: TGTGCCAGCAGACCCACAGTTTTACAAGAGACCCAGTACTTC.

This clone has a handful of counts. The V and J genes are TRBV10-1 and TRBJ2-7, with TRBD1 matching 7 bases. V dropped 4 bases and J dropped 1; count of bases not matched to a gene: 10. CDR1 is WNHNN and CDR2 is SYGVQD in the germline V gene (reference sequence). The CDR3 covers 16 residues. The CDR3 region is CASSANRGPESYEQYF. In DNA, the CDR3 is TGCGCCAGCAGTGCCAACAGGGGCCCTGAATCCTACGAGCAGTACTTC.

The chain couples TRBV7-3 to TRBJ2-2, with 8 bases lining up with TRBD1. The CDR3 length is 19 residues. V was clipped by 2 bases and J by 5 bases; unmatched bases: 16. The V gene's germline CDR1 is SGHTA and CDR2 FQGTGA. This CDR3 reads CASSLSPLLHRGETGELFF. The CDR3 coding sequence is TGTGCCAGCAGCTTATCACCCCTCCTACACAGGGGGGAAACCGGGGAGCTGTTTTTT.

This clone was seen more than once but under ten times. This chain connects TRBV5-1 to TRBJ1-4; D perhaps matches TRBD1 (5 bases). V dropped 4 bases and J dropped 8 bases, with 15 bases sitting between them. The germline gives CDR1 SGHRS, CDR2 YFSETQ. This CDR3 contains 14 residues. CDR3 loop: CASSPDSRIEKLFF. The CDR3 DNA reads TGCGCCAGCAGCCCTGACAGTAGGATCGAAAAACTGTTTTTT.

The V and J genes are TRBV5-5 and TRBJ2-2, with TRBD1 matching over 7 bases. V gave up 0 bases and J gave up 6 bases; unmatched junction bases: 2. This CDR3 is 14 amino acids long. Germline lookup yields CDR1 SGHKS and CDR2 YYEKEE (reference sequence). CDR3 sequence (DNA): TGTGCCAGCAGCTTGGAGGGGGCCGCCGGGGAGCTGTTTTTT. Amino acid sequence: CASSLEGAAGELFF.

The V call is TRBV12-1, the J call TRBJ2-7; the table's D call, TRBD2, was not checked against the DNA. TRBV12-1 is classified as a pseudogene. This CDR3 is 19 amino acids long. The CDR3 sequence is CASSWPGLVSKKSSYEQYF. The CDR3 bases are TGTGCCAGCAGCTGGCCGGGACTAGTATCGAAGAAGTCCTCCTACGAGCAGTACTTC.

The V gene is TRBV7-9, the J gene TRBJ1-1, with no clear D. The germline CDR1 and CDR2 sequences are SEHNR and FQNEAQ (reference sequence). Trimming removed 4 bases from V and 5 bases from J, with 11 bases in between. CDR3 size: 13 residues. The CDR3 DNA sequence: TGTGCCAGCAGCTCCCAGGCTATGACTGAAGCTTTCTTT. Encoded protein: CASSSQAMTEAFF.

This chain links TRBV6-5 with TRBJ2-7; 10 bases align to TRBD2. The V gene end was trimmed by 6 bases and the J gene end by 5 bases; junction bases not matched to a gene: 1. This CDR3 has 12 residues. Germline V CDR1 and CDR2: MNHEY, SVGAGI. As DNA, the CDR3 is TGTGCCAGCAGAGCGGGAGGGAACGAGCAGTACTTC. Amino acids: CASRAGGNEQYF.

This clone was observed a handful of times. Other DNA sequences in this specimen translate into the identical CDR3. V is TRBV29-1 and J is TRBJ1-1, with D unclear. Germline values: CDR1 SQVTM, CDR2 ANQGSEA. This CDR3 spans 12 amino acids. Trimming cost V 4 bases and J 1 base, with 7 bases left between them. The CDR3 bases are TGCAGCGTTGGGGGTAAGAACACTGAAGCTTTCTTT. As protein: CSVGGKNTEAFF.

V and J are TRBV18 and TRBJ1-1; D is unclear. Deletions cut 3 bases from V and 0 bases from J, with 17 bases between. Germline V lookup: CDR1 KGHSH, CDR2 LQKENI. CDR3 length equals 17 residues. CDR3 DNA sequence: TGTGCCAGCTCACCGTTTGTCCGGGGAACCATGAACACTGAAGCTTTCTTT. Translating gives CASSPFVRGTMNTEAFF. Supplemented by reference TRBV18 and TRBJ1-1, the full variable domain reads NAGVMQNPRHLVRRRGQEARLRCSPMKGHSHVYWYRQLPEEGLKFMVYLQKENIIDESGMPKERFSAEFPKEGPSILRIQQVVRGDSAAYFCASSPFVRGTMNTEAFFGQGTRLTVV.